The 31 T cell receptor beta chains in this list originate from one sample, sequenced in a study of cytomegalovirus exposure and HLA in healthy donors (dated 2017 in TCRdb). The protocol used for the library was the immunoSEQ multiplex PCR assay. For the multiplex PCR, a mixture combining 60 forward primers for TCR Vbeta segments and 13 reverse primers for TCR Jbeta segments was used. TCRdb holds this immuneACCESS table with in-frame rearrangements only. Some clones are missing; in checked studies, unresolved V genes explain under half, and the rest has no known cause. Recorded for this sample are about 200,000 clones; approximately 78% of them occurred a single time. Approximately 6.5% of the sample belongs to the ten largest clones. What was sequenced was PBMCs. The source is a woman aged 45-60 years in good health and CMV-seropositive.

V and J are TRBV5-1 and TRBJ2-3; the D gene is possibly TRBD2 (6 bases). Germline CDR1 is SGHRS and CDR2 is YFSETQ. The V end was cut by 0 bases, the J end by 3 bases, with 26 bases between. This CDR3 spans 20 amino acids. CDR3 region: CASSLAKSGGTKYGTDTQYF. In nucleotides, the CDR3 is TGCGCCAGCAGCTTGGCCAAATCTGGCGGGACGAAATATGGGACAGATACGCAGTATTTT.

V gene TRBV29-1 combines with J gene TRBJ2-7; 9 nucleotides agree with TRBD1. CDR1 is SQVTM and CDR2 is ANQGSEA in the germline V gene. The length of the CDR3 is 14 residues. The V and J ends lost 7 bases and 5 bases, in that order; junction bases with no gene match: 12. CDR3 coding DNA: TGCAGCGCAACCTCCGGGACAGGGCACAACGAGCAGTACTTC. Protein: CSATSGTGHNEQYF.

This sequence joins TRBV6-5 and TRBJ2-7, with 8 positions matching TRBD1. The CDR3 extends over 14 amino acids. J was trimmed by 4 bases and V by 8 bases; bases with no gene match: 10. Germline loops: CDR1 MNHEY, CDR2 SVGAGI. CDR3 bases: TGTGCCAGCCACGGAGCAGGGGGCGAATACGAGCAGTACTTC. This sequence encodes CASHGAGGEYEQYF.

The chain combines TRBV27 with TRBJ2-3; 7 positions agree with TRBD1. The CDR3 consists of 16 residues. The germline V gene has CDR1 MNHEY and CDR2 SMNVEV (reference sequence). With V trimmed by 3 bases and J by 3 bases, 9 bases remained unmatched. CDR3 DNA sequence: TGTGCCAGCAGTTTTTTCAGGGGGTCCGGAACAGATACGCAGTATTTT. This codes for CASSFFRGSGTDTQYF.

This clone came up a few times. The chain carries TRBV6-1 and TRBJ1-5, with D hard to call. CDR3 size: 12 residues. Trimming removed 6 bases from V and 1 base from J, with 4 bases in between. Per germline, CDR1 MNHNS and CDR2 SASEGT. CDR3 sequence reads: CASRESNQPQHF. The DNA for the CDR3 is TGTGCCAGCAGGGAGAGCAATCAGCCCCAGCATTTT.

V gene TRBV29-1 combines with J gene TRBJ1-1, with TRBD1 matching 9 bases. V shed 4 bases, J shed 4 bases, and the junction held 1 base outside the gene matches. The germline gives CDR1 SQVTM, CDR2 ANQGSEA. The CDR3 contains 12 residues. The CDR3 DNA is TGCAGCGTTGTGACAGGGGGCACTGAAGCTTTCTTT. Its protein product is CSVVTGGTEAFF.

The rearrangement links TRBV5-1 to TRBJ1-1; 8 nucleotides match TRBD1. The germline V gene has CDR1 SGHRS and CDR2 YFSETQ. This CDR3 has 15 amino acids. The V segment lost 2 bases and the J segment 3 bases; nucleotides outside the gene matches: 6. CDR3 DNA: TGCGCCAGCAGCTTCACTGGACAGGGAGACACTGAAGCTTTCTTT. Translation: CASSFTGQGDTEAFF.

The rearrangement uses TRBV5-4 and TRBJ2-7; no clear D. Germline loops: CDR1 SGHNT, CDR2 YYREEE (reference sequence). Deletions cut 0 bases from V and 3 bases from J, with 4 bases between. The CDR3 loop spans 12 amino acids. CDR3: CASSLGHYEQYF. Written as DNA, the CDR3 is TGTGCCAGCAGCTTGGGGCACTACGAGCAGTACTTC. Combining the CDR3 with reference TRBV5-4 and TRBJ2-7 gives the whole variable domain ETGVTQSPTHLIKTRGQQVTLRCSSQSGHNTVSWYQQALGQGPQFIFQYYREEENGRGNFPPRFSGLQFPNYSSELNVNALELDDSALYLCASSLGHYEQYFGPGTRLTVT.

V gene TRBV6-1 combines with J gene TRBJ1-2; 8 nucleotides agree with TRBD1. Trimming cost V 2 bases and J 2 bases; bases outside gene matches: 1. The CDR3 runs to 14 residues. CDR1 and CDR2 from the germline V gene are MNHNS and SASEGT. CDR3 loop: CASSETGGNYGYTF. The CDR3 DNA follows: TGTGCCAGCAGTGAAACAGGGGGAAACTATGGCTACACCTTC.

The chain has TRBV4-3 and TRBJ2-7, with 9 bases matching TRBD1. CDR3 size: 15 residues. CDR1 LGHNA and CDR2 YSLEER come from the germline V gene. V was clipped by 2 bases and J by 4 bases; unmatched bases: 6. CDR3 loop: CASSQPGQGIYEQYF. Here the CDR3 DNA reads TGCGCCAGCAGCCAACCGGGACAGGGCATATACGAGCAGTACTTC.

As concerns this clone: One end of the junction does not line up with germline, which may come from a read error. V gene TRBV5-6 combines with J gene TRBJ2-4; a weak D match, TRBD2 (7 bases). Germline values: CDR1 SGHDT, CDR2 YYEEEE. The length of the CDR3 is 17 residues. The CDR3 protein is CASSGGGGPTLGNSQYF. The CDR3 DNA follows: TGTGCCAGCTCCGGGGGCGGGGGTCCCACCCTGGGGAACAGTCAGTACTTC.

J is TRBJ2-7 and V is TRBV11-2, with 7 bases fitting TRBD1. The CDR3 covers 16 residues. Per the germline V gene, CDR1 is SGHAT and CDR2 is FQNNGV. V dropped 5 bases and J dropped 3; count of bases not matched to a gene: 13. The CDR3 spells CASSLPRQGRIYEQYF. CDR3 in DNA: TGTGCCAGCAGCCTCCCCCGACAGGGAAGAATCTACGAGCAGTACTTC.

V usage is TRBV28 and J usage is TRBJ2-3, with D perhaps TRBD2 (6 bases). Trimming took 6 bases from V and 5 from J, leaving 18 bases between them. The CDR3 runs to 15 residues. Germline CDR1 MDHEN, CDR2 SYDVKM. The CDR3 reads CASSSGGRKLDTQYF. The CDR3 DNA reads TGTGCCAGCAGCTCCGGTGGGAGGAAGTTAGATACGCAGTATTTT.

V usage is TRBV2 and J usage is TRBJ2-1; 11 bases match TRBD2. From germline, CDR1 is SNHLY and CDR2 FYNNEI. J lost 12 bases, V lost 6 bases, and 7 bases had no gene match. This CDR3 contains 13 residues. CDR3 amino acids: CASRRLAGGWQFF. The DNA for the CDR3 is TGTGCCAGCAGGAGGCTAGCGGGGGGCTGGCAGTTCTTC. Looking up the rest from reference TRBV2 and TRBJ2-1 gives the full variable domain: EPEVTQTPSHQVTQMGQEVILRCVPISNHLYFYWYRQILGQKVEFLVSFYNNEISEKSEIFDDQFSVERPDGSNFTLKIRSTKLEDSAMYFCASRRLAGGWQFFGPGTRLTVL.

In this sample, this clone turned up once. V and J are TRBV7-6 and TRBJ1-1, with TRBD1 matching 7 bases. Germline V lookup: CDR1 SGHVS, CDR2 FNYEAQ. With V trimmed by 2 bases and J by 0 bases, 9 bases remained unmatched. This CDR3 region has 17 residues. The CDR3 sequence: CASSLRLSGQMNTEAFF. CDR3 coding DNA: TGTGCCAGCAGCTTAAGGTTATCGGGACAGATGAACACTGAAGCTTTCTTT.

The chain combines TRBV7-6 with TRBJ1-5, with a tentative D call TRBD1 (6 bases). Germline V CDR1 and CDR2: SGHVS, FNYEAQ. Between the trimmed V and J ends, which lost 5 bases and 0 bases, there was a span of 8 bases. This CDR3 is built from 14 residues. CDR3 amino acids: CASSPTGSNQPQHF. CDR3 in DNA: TGTGCCAGCAGCCCGACAGGTAGCAATCAGCCCCAGCATTTT.

The chain joins TRBV7-9 to TRBJ2-6; TRBD1 matches 10 bases. The CDR3 extends over 15 amino acids. Trimming cost V 6 bases and J 3 bases; bases outside gene matches: 2. Germline V CDR1 and CDR2: SEHNR, FQNEAQ (reference sequence). CDR3 sequence reads: CASSDRGRGANVLTF. The CDR3, as DNA: TGTGCCAGCAGTGACAGGGGGCGTGGGGCCAACGTCCTGACTTTC.

This clone was seen a few times. The chain recombines TRBV7-2 with TRBJ2-1; D is perhaps TRBD2 (6 bases). With 2 bases removed from V and 7 bases from J, the gap between germline ends came to 18 bases. The V gene's germline CDR1 is SGHTA and CDR2 FQGNSA. This CDR3 is built from 16 residues. In nucleotides, the CDR3 is TGTGCCAGCAGCTTATCTGGGACGGAGGGGAGGAATGAGCAGTTCTTC. This sequence encodes CASSLSGTEGRNEQFF.

This clone has just one count. The V call is TRBV19, the J call TRBJ2-5; 8 bases are shared with TRBD1. This CDR3 has 13 amino acids. Germline V CDR1 and CDR2: LNHDA, SQIVND (reference sequence). Unmatched junction bases numbered 5, after V lost 7 bases and J lost 4 bases. CDR3 coding DNA: TGTGCCAGTACTGGACAGGGATTAGAGACCCAGTACTTC. This codes for CASTGQGLETQYF.

This clone was detected only once. The chain couples TRBV2 to TRBJ2-7; D is perhaps TRBD1 (6 bases). The germline V and J ends were trimmed by 5 bases and 3 bases, with 17 bases remaining between them. The CDR3 has 15 residues. The V gene's germline CDR1 is SNHLY and CDR2 FYNNEI. This CDR3 reads CASSPRGRKGYEQYF. CDR3 DNA: TGTGCCAGCAGTCCCAGGGGCAGGAAAGGCTACGAGCAGTACTTC.

The chain uses TRBV7-8 and TRBJ2-7; TRBD1 matches 7 bases. The V segment lost 1 base and the J segment 5 bases; nucleotides outside the gene matches: 8. The CDR3 has 15 residues. In germline, CDR1 is SGHVS, CDR2 FQNEAQ. The chain's CDR3 is CASSLVRRGRHEQYF. CDR3 in DNA: TGTGCCAGCAGCTTAGTTCGCAGGGGGAGACACGAGCAGTACTTC.

The chain uses TRBV5-4 and TRBJ1-4; D call uncertain. The V end was cut by 4 bases, the J end by 4 bases, with 8 bases between. This CDR3 is built from 13 residues. The V gene's germline CDR1 is SGHNT and CDR2 YYREEE (reference sequence). The DNA for the CDR3 is TGTGCCAGCAGCCAACGGAGTAATGAAAAACTGTTTTTT. Translating it yields CASSQRSNEKLFF.

In its sample, this clone was seen once. The CDR3 coding sequence is TGCAGCGTCGCTGGGACTAGCGGGGAAGAGACCCAGTACTTC. Protein: CSVAGTSGEETQYF. V gene TRBV29-1 combines with J gene TRBJ2-5, with 13 bases fitting TRBD2. J gave up 3 bases and V 6 bases, and 4 bases lay outside the gene matches. In germline, CDR1 is SQVTM, CDR2 ANQGSEA. The CDR3 has 14 residues.

This chain joins TRBV2 and TRBJ1-4; the match to TRBD1 covers 10 bases. V gave up 4 bases and J gave up 8 bases; unmatched junction bases: 7. The germline V gene encodes CDR1 SNHLY and CDR2 FYNNEI. The CDR3 spans 15 residues. CDR3 amino acids: CASSAGQGSLEKLFF. CDR3 DNA: TGTGCCAGCAGTGCGGGACAGGGGTCCTTAGAAAAACTGTTTTTT.

The gene calls are TRBV7-2 and TRBJ2-1; D uncertain. CDR1 and CDR2 from the germline V gene are SGHTA and FQGNSA. Trimming pared 1 base from V and 8 bases from J, leaving 15 bases between. The CDR3 runs to 15 residues. CDR3: CASSLDAARSDEQFF. The CDR3 DNA is TGTGCCAGCAGCTTAGACGCAGCCCGGAGCGATGAGCAGTTCTTC.

This clone was found a few times. The J gene is TRBJ1-3, the V gene TRBV6-1; D remains ambiguous. The length of the CDR3 is 14 residues. V lost 3 bases and J lost 1, with 7 bases in between. The germline gives CDR1 MNHNS, CDR2 SASEGT. This CDR3 reads CASSDPGSGNTIYF. CDR3 coding DNA: TGTGCCAGCAGTGACCCGGGTTCTGGAAACACCATATATTTT.

The gene calls are TRBV28 and TRBJ1-5; 7 nucleotides line up with TRBD1. Germline CDR1 and CDR2: MDHEN and SYDVKM. The CDR3 length is 15 residues. J was trimmed by 3 bases and V by 4 bases; bases with no gene match: 6. CDR3 in amino acids: CASSSPGQTNQPQHF. The DNA for the CDR3 is TGTGCCAGCAGTTCCCCGGGACAGACCAATCAGCCCCAGCATTTT.

The V call is TRBV11-3, the J call TRBJ2-3, with 13 bases lining up with TRBD2. CDR3 length equals 19 residues. Germline lookup yields CDR1 SGHNT and CDR2 YENEEA. V gave up 5 bases and J gave up 5 bases; unmatched junction bases: 16. The CDR3 here is CASSPGTSGTTTRRDTQYF. CDR3 nucleotide sequence: TGTGCCAGCAGCCCCGGGACTAGCGGGACTACTACCAGGAGAGATACGCAGTATTTT.

This clone was found a few times. This rearrangement joins TRBV5-6 to TRBJ1-2; D ambiguous. Trimming cost V 1 base and J 8 bases, with 12 bases left between them. CDR1 is SGHDT, CDR2 YYEEEE, per germline. This CDR3 has 13 amino acids. CDR3 DNA sequence: TGTGCCAGCAGCTTGTTCGCGGGGAAAGGCTACACCTTC. Amino acids: CASSLFAGKGYTF.

The chain combines TRBV5-1 with TRBJ2-1; 15 bases line up with TRBD2. In germline, CDR1 is SGHRS, CDR2 YFSETQ. This CDR3 is 15 amino acids long. V shed 4 bases, J shed 10 bases, and the junction held 6 bases outside the gene matches. This chain's CDR3 is CASSRGLAGGGEQFF. CDR3 nucleotides: TGCGCCAGCAGCCGGGGACTAGCGGGGGGAGGCGAGCAGTTCTTC.

The genes are TRBV7-9 and TRBJ2-7, with D possibly matching TRBD2 (6 bases). Trimming removed 2 bases at V and 4 bases at J, with 9 bases between. The CDR3 runs 13 residues. The germline V gene encodes CDR1 SEHNR and CDR2 FQNEAQ (reference sequence). The DNA of the CDR3 is TGTGCCAGCAGCTTACCGGGAGAGTACGAGCAGTACTTC. This sequence encodes CASSLPGEYEQYF.